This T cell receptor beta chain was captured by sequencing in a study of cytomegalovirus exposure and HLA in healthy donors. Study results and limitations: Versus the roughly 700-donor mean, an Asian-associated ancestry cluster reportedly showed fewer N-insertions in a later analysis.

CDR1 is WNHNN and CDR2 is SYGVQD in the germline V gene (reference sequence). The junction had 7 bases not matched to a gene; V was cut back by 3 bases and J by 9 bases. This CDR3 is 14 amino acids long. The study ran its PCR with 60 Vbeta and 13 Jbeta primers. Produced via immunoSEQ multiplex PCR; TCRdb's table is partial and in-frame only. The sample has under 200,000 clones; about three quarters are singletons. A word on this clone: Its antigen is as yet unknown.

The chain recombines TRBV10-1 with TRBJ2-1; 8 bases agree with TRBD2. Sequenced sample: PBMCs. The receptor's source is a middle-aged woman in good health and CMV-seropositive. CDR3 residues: CASSESGGRSEQFF. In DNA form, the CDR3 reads TGCGCCAGCAGTGAATCGGGGGGGCGTAGTGAGCAGTTCTTC.